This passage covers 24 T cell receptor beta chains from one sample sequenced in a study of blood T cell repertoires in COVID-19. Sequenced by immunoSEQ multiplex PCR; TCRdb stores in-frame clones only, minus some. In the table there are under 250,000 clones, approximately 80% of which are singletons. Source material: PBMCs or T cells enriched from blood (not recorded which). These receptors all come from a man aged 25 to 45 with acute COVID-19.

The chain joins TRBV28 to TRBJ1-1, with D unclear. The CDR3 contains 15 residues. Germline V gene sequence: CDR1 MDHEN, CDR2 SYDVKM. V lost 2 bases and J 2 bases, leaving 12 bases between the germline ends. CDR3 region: CASSLVAASNTEAFF. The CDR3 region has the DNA TGTGCCAGCAGTTTAGTGGCGGCTTCTAACACTGAAGCTTTCTTT.

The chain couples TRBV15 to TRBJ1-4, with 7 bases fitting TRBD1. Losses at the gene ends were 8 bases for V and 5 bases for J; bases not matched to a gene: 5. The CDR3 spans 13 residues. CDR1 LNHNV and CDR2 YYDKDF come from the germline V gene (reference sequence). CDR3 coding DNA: TGTGCCACCCGGGACAGTTGGAATGAAAAACTGTTTTTT. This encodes CATRDSWNEKLFF.

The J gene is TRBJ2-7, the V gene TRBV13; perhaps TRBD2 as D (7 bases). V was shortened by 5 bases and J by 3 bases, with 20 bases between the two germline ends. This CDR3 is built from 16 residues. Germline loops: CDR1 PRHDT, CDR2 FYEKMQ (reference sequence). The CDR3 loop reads CASSGGGGGYVYEQYF. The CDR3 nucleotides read TGTGCCAGCAGCGGAGGAGGGGGAGGGTATGTCTACGAGCAGTACTTC.

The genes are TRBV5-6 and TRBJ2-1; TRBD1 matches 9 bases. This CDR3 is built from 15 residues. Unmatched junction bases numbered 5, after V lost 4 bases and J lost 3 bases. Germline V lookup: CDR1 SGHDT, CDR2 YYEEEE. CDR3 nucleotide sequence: TGTGCCAGCAGCCTACAGGGGGCTGTCTACAATGAGCAGTTCTTC. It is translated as CASSLQGAVYNEQFF.

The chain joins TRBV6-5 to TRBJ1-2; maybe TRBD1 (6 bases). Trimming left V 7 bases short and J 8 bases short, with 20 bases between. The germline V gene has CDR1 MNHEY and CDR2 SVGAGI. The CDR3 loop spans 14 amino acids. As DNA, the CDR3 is TGTGCCAGCAAGAAGTGGACAGAGTTCTGGGGCTACACCTTC. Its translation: CASKKWTEFWGYTF.

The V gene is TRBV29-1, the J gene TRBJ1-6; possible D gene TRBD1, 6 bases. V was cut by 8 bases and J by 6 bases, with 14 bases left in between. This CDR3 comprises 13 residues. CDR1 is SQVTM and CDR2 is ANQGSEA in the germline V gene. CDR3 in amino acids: CSSRDTVNSPLHF. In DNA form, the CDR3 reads TGCAGCTCCCGGGACACTGTTAATTCACCCCTCCACTTT.

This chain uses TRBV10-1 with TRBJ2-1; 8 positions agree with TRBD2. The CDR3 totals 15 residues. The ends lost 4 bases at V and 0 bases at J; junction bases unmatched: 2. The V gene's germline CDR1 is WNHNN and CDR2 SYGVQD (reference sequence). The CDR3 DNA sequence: TGCGCCAGCAGTGGCGGGGGGAGCTCCTACAATGAGCAGTTCTTC. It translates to CASSGGGSSYNEQFF.

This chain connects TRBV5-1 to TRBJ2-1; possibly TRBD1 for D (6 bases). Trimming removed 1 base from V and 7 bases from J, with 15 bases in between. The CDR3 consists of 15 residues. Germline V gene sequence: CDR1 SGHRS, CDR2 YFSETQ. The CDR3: CASSLRPGELNEQFF. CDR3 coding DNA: TGCGCCAGCAGCTTGAGGCCAGGGGAGTTGAATGAGCAGTTCTTC.

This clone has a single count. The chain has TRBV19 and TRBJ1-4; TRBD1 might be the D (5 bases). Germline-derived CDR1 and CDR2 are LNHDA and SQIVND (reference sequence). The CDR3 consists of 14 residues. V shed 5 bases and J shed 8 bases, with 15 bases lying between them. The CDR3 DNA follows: TGTGCCAGTAGTTTACAGGCGAAGACGGAAAAACTGTTTTTT. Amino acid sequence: CASSLQAKTEKLFF.

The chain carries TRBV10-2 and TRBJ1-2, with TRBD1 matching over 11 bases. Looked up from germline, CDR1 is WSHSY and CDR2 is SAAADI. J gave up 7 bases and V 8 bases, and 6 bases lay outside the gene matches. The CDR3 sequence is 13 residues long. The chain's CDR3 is CASFGQGAVGYTF. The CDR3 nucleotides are TGCGCCAGCTTCGGACAGGGGGCGGTTGGCTACACCTTC.

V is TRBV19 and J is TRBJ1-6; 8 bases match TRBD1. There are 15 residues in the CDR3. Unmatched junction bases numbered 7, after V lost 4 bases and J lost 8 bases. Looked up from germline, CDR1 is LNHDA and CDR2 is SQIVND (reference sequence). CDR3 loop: CASSTNDRGDSPLHF. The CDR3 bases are TGTGCCAGTAGTACCAACGACAGGGGAGATTCACCCCTCCACTTT.

CDR3 coding DNA: TGTGCCAGCAGCTTACGGGACAGCTCCCGTGATACGCAGTATTTT. Its translation: CASSLRDSSRDTQYF. The V call is TRBV7-6, the J call TRBJ2-3, with 7 nucleotides matching TRBD1. Trimming removed 2 bases from V and 6 bases from J; junction bases left unmatched: 8. Germline V gene data show CDR1 as SGHVS and CDR2 as FNYEAQ. This CDR3 is built from 15 residues.

CDR3 DNA: TGTGCCAGCAGCTTGATCGAGACAGCGAATTCACCCCTCCACTTT. Protein sequence: CASSLIETANSPLHF. This sequence joins TRBV5-4 and TRBJ1-6; D is possibly TRBD1 (5 bases). The CDR3 is made up of 15 amino acids. Germline values: CDR1 SGHNT, CDR2 YYREEE (reference sequence). The V end lost 1 base, the J end lost 7 bases, and 12 bases lay between the germline ends.

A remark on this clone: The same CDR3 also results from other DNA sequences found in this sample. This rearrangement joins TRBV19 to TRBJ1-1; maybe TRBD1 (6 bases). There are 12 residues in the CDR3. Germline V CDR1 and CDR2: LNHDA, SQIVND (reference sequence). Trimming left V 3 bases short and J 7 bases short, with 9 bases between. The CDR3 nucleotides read TGTGCCAGTAGTATTTCCAGGGGTGAAGCTTTCTTT. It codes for CASSISRGEAFF. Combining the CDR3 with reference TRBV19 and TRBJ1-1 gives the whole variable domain DGGITQSPKYLFRKEGQNVTLSCEQNLNHDAMYWYRQDPGQGLRLIYYSQIVNDFQKGDIAEGYSVSREKKESFPLTVTSAQKNPTAFYLCASSISRGEAFFGQGTRLTVV.

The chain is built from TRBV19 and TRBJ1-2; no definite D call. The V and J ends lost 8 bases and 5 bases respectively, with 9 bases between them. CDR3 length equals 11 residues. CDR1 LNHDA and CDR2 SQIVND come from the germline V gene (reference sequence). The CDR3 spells CASRSGYGYTF. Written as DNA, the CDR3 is TGTGCCAGTCGGTCGGGGTATGGCTACACCTTC.

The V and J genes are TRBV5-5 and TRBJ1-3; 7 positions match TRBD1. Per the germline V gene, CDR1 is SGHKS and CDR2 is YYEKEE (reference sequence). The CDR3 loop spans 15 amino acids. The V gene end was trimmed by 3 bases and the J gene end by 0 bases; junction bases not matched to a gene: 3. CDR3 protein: CASSWGTASGNTIYF. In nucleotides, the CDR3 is TGTGCCAGCAGCTGGGGGACAGCCTCTGGAAACACCATATATTTT.

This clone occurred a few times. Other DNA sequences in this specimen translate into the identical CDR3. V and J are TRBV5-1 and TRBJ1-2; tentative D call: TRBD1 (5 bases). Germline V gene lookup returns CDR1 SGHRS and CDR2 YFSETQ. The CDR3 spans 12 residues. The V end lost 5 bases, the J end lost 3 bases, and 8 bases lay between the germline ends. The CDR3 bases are TGCGCCAGCAGTACAGGAGACTATGGCTACACCTTC. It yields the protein CASSTGDYGYTF.

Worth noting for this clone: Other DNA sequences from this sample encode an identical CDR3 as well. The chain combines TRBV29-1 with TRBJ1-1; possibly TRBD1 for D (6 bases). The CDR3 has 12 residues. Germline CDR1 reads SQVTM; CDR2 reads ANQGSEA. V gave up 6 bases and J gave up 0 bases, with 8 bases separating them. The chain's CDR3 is CSVGQLNTEAFF. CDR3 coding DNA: TGCAGCGTCGGACAGTTGAACACTGAAGCTTTCTTT.

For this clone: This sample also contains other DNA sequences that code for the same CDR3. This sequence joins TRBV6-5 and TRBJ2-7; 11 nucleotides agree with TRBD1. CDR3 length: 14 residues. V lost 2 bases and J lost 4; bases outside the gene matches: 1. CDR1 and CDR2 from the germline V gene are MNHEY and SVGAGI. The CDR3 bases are TGTGCCAGCAGTTACGGACAGGGGGCATACGAGCAGTACTTC. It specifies CASSYGQGAYEQYF.

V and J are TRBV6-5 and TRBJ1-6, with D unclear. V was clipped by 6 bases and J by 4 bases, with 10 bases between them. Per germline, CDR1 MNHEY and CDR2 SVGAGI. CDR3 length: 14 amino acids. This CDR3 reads CASREAFYNSPLHF. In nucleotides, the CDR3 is TGTGCCAGCAGGGAGGCGTTTTATAATTCACCCCTCCACTTT.

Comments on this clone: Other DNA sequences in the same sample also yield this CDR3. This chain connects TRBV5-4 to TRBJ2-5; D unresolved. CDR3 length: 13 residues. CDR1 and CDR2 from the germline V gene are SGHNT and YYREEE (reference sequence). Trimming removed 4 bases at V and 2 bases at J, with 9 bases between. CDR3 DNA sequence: TGTGCCAGCAGCCTAGACGGACAAGAGACCCAGTACTTC. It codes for CASSLDGQETQYF. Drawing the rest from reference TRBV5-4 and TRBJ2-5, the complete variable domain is ETGVTQSPTHLIKTRGQQVTLRCSSQSGHNTVSWYQQALGQGPQFIFQYYREEENGRGNFPPRFSGLQFPNYSSELNVNALELDDSALYLCASSLDGQETQYFGPGTRLLVL.

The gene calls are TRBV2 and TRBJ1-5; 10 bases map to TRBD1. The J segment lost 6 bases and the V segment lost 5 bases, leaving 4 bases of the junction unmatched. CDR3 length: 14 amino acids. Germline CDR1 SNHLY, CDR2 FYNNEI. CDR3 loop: CASSLGQGVQPQHF. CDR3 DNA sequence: TGTGCCAGCAGTCTTGGACAGGGGGTTCAGCCCCAGCATTTT.

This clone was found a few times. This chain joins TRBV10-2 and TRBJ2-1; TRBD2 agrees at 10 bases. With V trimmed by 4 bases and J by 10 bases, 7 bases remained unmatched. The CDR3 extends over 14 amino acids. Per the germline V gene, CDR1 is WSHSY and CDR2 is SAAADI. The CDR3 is CASSAVSGGGEQFF. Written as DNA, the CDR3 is TGCGCCAGCAGTGCCGTAAGCGGGGGGGGAGAGCAGTTCTTC.

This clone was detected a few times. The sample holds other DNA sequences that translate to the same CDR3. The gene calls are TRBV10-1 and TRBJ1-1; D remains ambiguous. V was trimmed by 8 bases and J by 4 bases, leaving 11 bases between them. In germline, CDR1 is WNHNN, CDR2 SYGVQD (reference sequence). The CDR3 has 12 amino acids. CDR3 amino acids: CASSGTGTEAFF. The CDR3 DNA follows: TGCGCCAGCTCGGGAACGGGCACTGAAGCTTTCTTT.